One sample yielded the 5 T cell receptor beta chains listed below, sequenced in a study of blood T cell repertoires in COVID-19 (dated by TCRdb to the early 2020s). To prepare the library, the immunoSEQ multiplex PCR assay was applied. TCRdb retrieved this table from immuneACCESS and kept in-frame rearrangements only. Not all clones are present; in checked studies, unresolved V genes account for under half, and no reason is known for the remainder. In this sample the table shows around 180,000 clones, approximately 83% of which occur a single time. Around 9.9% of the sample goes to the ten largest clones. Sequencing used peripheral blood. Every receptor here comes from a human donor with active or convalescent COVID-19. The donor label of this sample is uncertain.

The CDR3 DNA sequence: TGTGCCAGCTCACCGAATCGCGGGAGGGCCTACGAGCAGTACTTC. Encoded protein: CASSPNRGRAYEQYF. The gene calls are TRBV18 and TRBJ2-7; TRBD2 matches 9 bases. The CDR3 spans 15 residues. CDR1 KGHSH and CDR2 LQKENI come from the germline V gene. J lost 2 bases, V lost 3 bases, and 5 bases had no gene match.

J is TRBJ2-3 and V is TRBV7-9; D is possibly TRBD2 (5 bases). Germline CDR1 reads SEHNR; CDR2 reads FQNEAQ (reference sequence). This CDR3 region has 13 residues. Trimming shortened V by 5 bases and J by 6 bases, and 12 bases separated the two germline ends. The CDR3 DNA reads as TGTGCCAGCAGCAGCGGTATGATCGATACGCAGTATTTT. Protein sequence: CASSSGMIDTQYF.

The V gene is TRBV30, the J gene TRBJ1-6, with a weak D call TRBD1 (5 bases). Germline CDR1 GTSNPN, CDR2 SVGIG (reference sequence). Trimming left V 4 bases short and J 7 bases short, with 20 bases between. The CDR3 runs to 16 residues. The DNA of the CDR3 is TGTGCCTGGACAGTTTTCAGGCCCGGGGGGAATTCACCCCTCCACTTT. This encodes CAWTVFRPGGNSPLHF.

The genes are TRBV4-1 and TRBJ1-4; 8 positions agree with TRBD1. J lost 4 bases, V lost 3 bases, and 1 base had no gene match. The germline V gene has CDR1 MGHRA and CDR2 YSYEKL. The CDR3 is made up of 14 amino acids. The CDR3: CASSQTGVNEKLFF. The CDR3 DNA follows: TGCGCCAGCAGCCAGACAGGGGTTAATGAAAAACTGTTTTTT.

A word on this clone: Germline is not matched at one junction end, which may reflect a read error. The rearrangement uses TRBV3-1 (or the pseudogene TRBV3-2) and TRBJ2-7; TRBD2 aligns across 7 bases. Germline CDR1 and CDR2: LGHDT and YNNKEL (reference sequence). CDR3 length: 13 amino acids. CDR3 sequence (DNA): TGTGCCAGCAGCCAAGGCGGGAGAGCCGTATCAGTCTTC. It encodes CASSQGGRAVSVF.